The 11 T cell receptor beta chains below all came from one sample that was sequenced in a study of technical replicates of blood from a handful of donors. The protocol was immunoSEQ multiplex PCR, while the TCRdb copy is restricted to in-frame clones and leaves out a portion. Of 85,000 to 100,000 clones listed, under 95% were seen once; the top ten hold under 0.3%. The sequenced sample was T cells isolated from PBMCs. Receptor source: a human donor in good health.

This sequence joins TRBV4-1 and TRBJ1-1; D not certain. The CDR3 is 11 amino acids. CDR1 is MGHRA, CDR2 YSYEKL, per germline. Trimming took 5 bases from V and 4 from J, leaving 5 bases between them. The CDR3 reads CASSEGTEAFF. The CDR3 DNA sequence: TGCGCCAGCAGCGAGGGCACTGAAGCTTTCTTT.

The rearrangement links TRBV7-9 to TRBJ1-1, with D tentatively TRBD1 (5 bases). Germline CDR1 is SEHNR and CDR2 is FQNEAQ (reference sequence). The CDR3 is made up of 14 amino acids. V lost 4 bases and J 7 bases, leaving 16 bases between the germline ends. The CDR3 loop is CASSSTGASLEAFF. DNA of the CDR3: TGTGCCAGCAGCTCCACAGGTGCGAGCCTTGAAGCTTTCTTT.

The chain couples TRBV15 to TRBJ2-2; D gene uncertain. Per the germline V gene, CDR1 is LNHNV and CDR2 is YYDKDF (reference sequence). There are 12 residues in the CDR3. V was clipped by 1 base and J by 5 bases, with 2 bases between them. For the CDR3, the DNA is TGTGCCACCAGCAGAGTAACCGGGGAGCTGTTTTTT. This gives the protein CATSRVTGELFF. The full variable domain, its missing parts supplied by reference TRBV15 and TRBJ2-2, is DAMVIQNPRYQVTQFGKPVTLSCSQTLNHNVMYWYQQKSSQAPKLLFHYYDKDFNNEADTPDNFQSRRPNTSFCFLDIRSPGLGDTAMYLCATSRVTGELFFGEGSRLTVL.

The chain is built from TRBV11-2 and TRBJ2-2; a weak D match, TRBD2 (6 bases). This CDR3 has 16 amino acids. V gave up 2 bases and J gave up 5 bases, with 15 bases separating them. Germline loops: CDR1 SGHAT, CDR2 FQNNGV. The CDR3 reads CASSLLGGALTGELFF. The CDR3 coding sequence is TGTGCCAGCAGCTTATTGGGCGGGGCTCTAACCGGGGAGCTGTTTTTT.

The chain recombines TRBV5-1 with TRBJ2-5, with 8 bases identical to TRBD1. Germline trimming cut 2 bases from V and 1 base from J; bases unmatched to any gene: 4. The germline V gene encodes CDR1 SGHRS and CDR2 YFSETQ. The CDR3 length is 15 residues. The CDR3 loop reads CASSLQGGSQETQYF. As DNA, the CDR3 is TGCGCCAGCAGCTTACAGGGGGGTTCCCAAGAGACCCAGTACTTC.

The V gene is TRBV28, the J gene TRBJ2-6, with unresolved D. Germline-derived CDR1 and CDR2 are MDHEN and SYDVKM. V lost 1 base, J lost 1 base, and 8 bases lay in between. The CDR3 length is 16 residues. CDR3 DNA: TGTGCCAGCAGTTTATTAGCCGCTTCTGGGGCCAACGTCCTGACTTTC. It encodes CASSLLAASGANVLTF. Combining the CDR3 with reference TRBV28 and TRBJ2-6 gives the whole variable domain DVKVTQSSRYLVKRTGEKVFLECVQDMDHENMFWYRQDPGLGLRLIYFSYDVKMKEKGDIPEGYSVSREKKERFSLILESASTNQTSMYLCASSLLAASGANVLTFGAGSRLTVL.

The chain is built from TRBV6-6 and TRBJ2-7, with D possibly being TRBD1 (6 bases). Germline V gene data show CDR1 as MNHNY and CDR2 as SVGAGI (reference sequence). Trimming removed 5 bases at V and 4 bases at J, with 21 bases between. This CDR3 region has 16 residues. This CDR3 is CASSTPNGQTYYEQYF. In nucleotides, the CDR3 is TGTGCCAGCAGTACCCCGAACGGACAGACTTATTACGAGCAGTACTTC.

The chain carries TRBV2 and TRBJ1-5; no definite D call. The CDR3 spans 19 residues. V was clipped by 2 bases and J by 0 bases, with 20 bases between them. Germline-derived CDR1 and CDR2 are SNHLY and FYNNEI. DNA for the CDR3: TGTGCCAGCAGTGAATTCGACTGGTCAACACCGAATAGCAATCAGCCCCAGCATTTT. Its translation: CASSEFDWSTPNSNQPQHF. The whole variable domain, filled in from reference TRBV2 and TRBJ1-5, reads EPEVTQTPSHQVTQMGQEVILRCVPISNHLYFYWYRQILGQKVEFLVSFYNNEISEKSEIFDDQFSVERPDGSNFTLKIRSTKLEDSAMYFCASSEFDWSTPNSNQPQHFGDGTRLSIL.

This chain uses TRBV5-4 with TRBJ2-3, with D hard to call. The CDR3 is 13 residues long. Between the trimmed V and J ends, which lost 1 base and 4 bases, there was a span of 7 bases. Germline V gene sequence: CDR1 SGHNT, CDR2 YYREEE (reference sequence). DNA for the CDR3: TGTGCCAGCAGCTTGTGGGCAGCAGATACGCAGTATTTT. This codes for CASSLWAADTQYF.

The chain joins TRBV19 to TRBJ1-5, with 7 bases aligning to TRBD1. The CDR3 runs to 15 residues. CDR1 is LNHDA, CDR2 SQIVND, per germline (reference sequence). Germline trimming cut 5 bases from V and 6 bases from J; bases unmatched to any gene: 10. The CDR3 DNA reads as TGTGCCAGTAGTCGGGGGGGACAGAGGACTCAGCCCCAGCATTTT. Amino acid sequence: CASSRGGQRTQPQHF. The full variable domain, rest sourced from reference TRBV19 and TRBJ1-5, is DGGITQSPKYLFRKEGQNVTLSCEQNLNHDAMYWYRQDPGQGLRLIYYSQIVNDFQKGDIAEGYSVSREKKESFPLTVTSAQKNPTAFYLCASSRGGQRTQPQHFGDGTRLSIL.

The chain uses TRBV11-2 and TRBJ2-7; D perhaps matches TRBD1 (5 bases). This CDR3 spans 14 amino acids. Per the germline V gene, CDR1 is SGHAT and CDR2 is FQNNGV. V was shortened by 2 bases and J by 6 bases, with 14 bases between the two germline ends. This chain's CDR3 is CASSLMQGTFEQYF. Here the CDR3 DNA reads TGTGCCAGCAGCTTAATGCAGGGAACTTTCGAGCAGTACTTC.